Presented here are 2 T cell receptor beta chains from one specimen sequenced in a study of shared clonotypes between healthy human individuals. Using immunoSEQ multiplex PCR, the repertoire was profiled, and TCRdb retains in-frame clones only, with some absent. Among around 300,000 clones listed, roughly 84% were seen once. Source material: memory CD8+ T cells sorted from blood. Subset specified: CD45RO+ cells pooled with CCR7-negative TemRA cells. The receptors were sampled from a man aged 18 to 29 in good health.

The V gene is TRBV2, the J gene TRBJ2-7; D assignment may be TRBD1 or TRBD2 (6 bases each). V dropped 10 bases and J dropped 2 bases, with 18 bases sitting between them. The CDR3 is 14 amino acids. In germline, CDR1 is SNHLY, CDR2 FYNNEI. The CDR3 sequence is CATCGGYRAYEQYF. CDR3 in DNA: TGTGCCACTTGCGGAGGGTACAGGGCCTACGAGCAGTACTTC.

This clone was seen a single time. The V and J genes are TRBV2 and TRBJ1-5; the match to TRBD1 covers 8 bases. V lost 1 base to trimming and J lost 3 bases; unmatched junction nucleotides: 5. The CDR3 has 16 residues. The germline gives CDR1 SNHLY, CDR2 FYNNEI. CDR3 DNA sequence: TGTGCCAGCAGTGAAGTCGGGACAGGCCTCAATCAGCCCCAGCATTTT. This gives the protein CASSEVGTGLNQPQHF.